The next 27 T cell receptor beta chains were all read from a single sample in a study of blood T cell repertoires in COVID-19. Profiling relied on immunoSEQ multiplex PCR, and the TCRdb table lists in-frame clones only, not all of them. The sample holds about 220,000 clones; 84% are singletons and the top ten take approximately 10%. Sequencing used peripheral blood. These TCRs come from a man aged 45-60 years with active or convalescent COVID-19.

V and J are TRBV5-5 and TRBJ1-5; D is uncertain. The CDR3 contains 14 residues. V dropped 1 base and J dropped 7 bases, with 12 bases sitting between them. Germline CDR1 SGHKS, CDR2 YYEKEE (reference sequence). In DNA form, the CDR3 reads TGTGCCAGCAGCTTGTCGGGGAGGGAACAGCCCCAGCATTTT. It specifies CASSLSGREQPQHF.

This chain connects TRBV5-6 to TRBJ1-3; 7 bases agree with TRBD1. J gave up 1 base and V 4 bases, and 11 bases lay outside the gene matches. Germline assignment: CDR1 SGHDT and CDR2 YYEEEE. CDR3 length: 17 amino acids. This CDR3 is CASSTATGRNSGNTIYF. The CDR3 nucleotides are TGTGCCAGCAGCACAGCGACAGGGAGGAATTCTGGAAACACCATATATTTT.

CDR3 sequence (DNA): TGTGCCAGCTCACTACCGGGCGCGCGTAACACTGAAGCTTTCTTT. This sequence encodes CASSLPGARNTEAFF. V gene TRBV18 combines with J gene TRBJ1-1; no clear D gene. The CDR3 is made up of 15 amino acids. The germline V gene encodes CDR1 KGHSH and CDR2 LQKENI. V was trimmed by 4 bases and J by 2 bases, leaving 14 bases between them.

The chain recombines TRBV5-6 with TRBJ2-7; 7 bases match TRBD1. With V trimmed by 0 bases and J by 7 bases, 4 bases remained unmatched. CDR1 is SGHDT, CDR2 YYEEEE, per germline. The CDR3 covers 13 residues. CDR3 in DNA: TGTGCCAGCAGCTTGGGGACAGGTTGGGAGCAGTACTTC. Translated: CASSLGTGWEQYF.

This clone occurred once. This rearrangement joins TRBV7-9 to TRBJ2-2; 7 bases agree with TRBD1. Germline CDR1 is SEHNR and CDR2 is FQNEAQ (reference sequence). The CDR3 runs to 15 residues. J was trimmed by 4 bases and V by 7 bases; bases with no gene match: 9. Here the CDR3 reads CASTQRDRGTGELFF. In DNA form, the CDR3 reads TGTGCCAGCACGCAAAGGGACAGAGGCACCGGGGAGCTGTTTTTT.

The chain links TRBV6-1 to TRBJ2-7; 7 nucleotides align to TRBD1. Looked up from germline, CDR1 is MNHNS and CDR2 is SASEGT. V shed 4 bases, J shed 6 bases, and the junction held 3 bases outside the gene matches. CDR3 length: 12 amino acids. CDR3 sequence reads: CASSARTGEQYV. The CDR3 DNA sequence: TGTGCCAGCAGTGCCAGGACAGGCGAGCAGTACGTC.

J is TRBJ1-4 and V is TRBV4-2; 8 nucleotides line up with TRBD1. The junction had 12 bases not matched to a gene; V was cut back by 1 base and J by 5 bases. Germline V lookup: CDR1 LGHNA, CDR2 YNFKEQ. CDR3 size: 18 residues. CDR3 nucleotide sequence: TGTGCCAGCAGCCAAGGGGTGAACACCGGGACAGGAAATGAAAAACTGTTTTTT. It codes for CASSQGVNTGTGNEKLFF.

The chain couples TRBV7-2 to TRBJ2-2; 9 bases are shared with TRBD1. The trim removed 3 bases at V and 6 bases at J, leaving 2 bases unmatched. Germline CDR1 and CDR2: SGHTA and FQGNSA. The CDR3 runs 14 residues. This chain's CDR3 is CASSFNRGPGELFF. Written as DNA, the CDR3 is TGTGCCAGCAGCTTTAACAGGGGGCCCGGGGAGCTGTTTTTT.

The chain combines TRBV20-1 with TRBJ1-1, with D maybe TRBD1 (5 bases). The CDR3 consists of 13 residues. V lost 3 bases, J lost 8 bases, and 16 bases lay in between. The germline V gene encodes CDR1 DFQATT and CDR2 SNEGSKA (reference sequence). CDR3 in DNA: TGCAGTGCTAGTTTGGGGGGGTTCCCCGAAGCTTTCTTT. Translating it yields CSASLGGFPEAFF.

Details on this clone: Other DNA variants within this sample encode the same CDR3. The V and J genes are TRBV20-1 and TRBJ1-2; D ambiguous. V was cut by 3 bases and J by 0 bases, with 5 bases left in between. This CDR3 region has 12 residues. Germline assignment: CDR1 DFQATT and CDR2 SNEGSKA (reference sequence). CDR3 nucleotide sequence: TGCAGTGCTAGTCTAGCTAACTATGGCTACACCTTC. Translating gives CSASLANYGYTF.

The V call is TRBV28, the J call TRBJ2-2; 9 bases are shared with TRBD2. Germline CDR1 MDHEN, CDR2 SYDVKM. CDR3 length: 16 amino acids. Unmatched junction bases numbered 8, after V lost 2 bases and J lost 7 bases. In DNA form, the CDR3 reads TGTGCCAGCAGTTTAACTGAGCGGGGGGCGTACGGGGAGCTGTTTTTT. Amino acids: CASSLTERGAYGELFF.

This chain joins TRBV11-3 and TRBJ2-5; 11 bases agree with TRBD1. From germline, CDR1 is SGHNT and CDR2 YENEEA. The CDR3 runs to 17 residues. After removal of 5 bases from V and 5 bases from J, the junction contained 13 bases not matched to a gene. In DNA, the CDR3 is TGTGCCAGCAGCCGCGGCCCCGGACAGGGGGCTGGTGAGACCCAGTACTTC. Residues: CASSRGPGQGAGETQYF. Combining the CDR3 with reference TRBV11-3 and TRBJ2-5 gives the whole variable domain EAGVVQSPRYKIIEKKQPVAFWCNPISGHNTLYWYLQNLGQGPELLIRYENEEAVDDSQLPKDRFSAERLKGVDSTLKIQPAELGDSAVYLCASSRGPGQGAGETQYFGPGTRLLVL.

The genes are TRBV19 and TRBJ2-2; a weak D match, TRBD2 (5 bases). Germline values: CDR1 LNHDA, CDR2 SQIVND (reference sequence). There are 15 residues in the CDR3. The V end lost 7 bases, the J end lost 5 bases, and 17 bases lay between the germline ends. The CDR3 DNA follows: TGTGCCAGTACCGAAGGGAGCAGTCATACCGGGGAGCTGTTTTTT. Protein sequence: CASTEGSSHTGELFF. The whole variable domain, remainder taken from reference TRBV19 and TRBJ2-2, is DGGITQSPKYLFRKEGQNVTLSCEQNLNHDAMYWYRQDPGQGLRLIYYSQIVNDFQKGDIAEGYSVSREKKESFPLTVTSAQKNPTAFYLCASTEGSSHTGELFFGEGSRLTVL.

The chain carries TRBV7-9 and TRBJ1-6; no firm D call. Looked up from germline, CDR1 is SEHNR and CDR2 is FQNEAQ (reference sequence). V gave up 2 bases and J gave up 10 bases, with 12 bases separating them. The CDR3 has 14 amino acids. The CDR3 DNA is TGTGCCAGCAGCTTAATTGTCAGTAAATCACCCCTCCACTTT. Residues: CASSLIVSKSPLHF.

Comments on this clone: The sample carries other DNA sequences with the same CDR3. The CDR3 loop is CASSSGVNTEAFF. The CDR3, as DNA: TGTGCCAGCAGTTCAGGGGTGAACACTGAAGCTTTCTTT. This chain uses TRBV28 with TRBJ1-1, with a weak D call TRBD1 (6 bases). V lost 4 bases and J 0 bases, leaving 6 bases between the germline ends. The germline gives CDR1 MDHEN, CDR2 SYDVKM. The CDR3 runs 13 residues.

The J gene is TRBJ1-1, the V gene TRBV19; the D is unclear. Germline V gene sequence: CDR1 LNHDA, CDR2 SQIVND (reference sequence). V lost 3 bases to trimming and J lost 2 bases, with 13 bases between them. The CDR3 totals 15 residues. The CDR3 spells CASSMSRTGNTEAFF. DNA for the CDR3: TGTGCCAGTAGTATGTCCCGGACGGGAAACACTGAAGCTTTCTTT.

CDR3 protein: CSVEPPSGGETQYF. Here the CDR3 DNA reads TGCAGCGTTGAACCTCCCTCGGGAGGAGAGACCCAGTACTTC. This chain uses TRBV29-1 with TRBJ2-5; 7 nucleotides line up with TRBD2. Per the germline V gene, CDR1 is SQVTM and CDR2 is ANQGSEA. The V gene end was trimmed by 2 bases and the J gene end by 4 bases; junction bases not matched to a gene: 7. The CDR3 spans 14 residues.

A remark on this clone: Other DNA sequences in the sample encode the same CDR3. The V and J genes are TRBV19 and TRBJ1-1; D is ambiguous. Looked up from germline, CDR1 is LNHDA and CDR2 is SQIVND (reference sequence). V shed 1 base and J shed 2 bases, with 11 bases lying between them. The CDR3 totals 15 residues. The CDR3 region is CASSIGTGVNTEAFF. The DNA of the CDR3 is TGTGCCAGTAGTATAGGGACGGGAGTAAACACTGAAGCTTTCTTT.

The gene calls are TRBV28 and TRBJ1-1; maybe TRBD1 (6 bases). The germline CDR1 and CDR2 sequences are MDHEN and SYDVKM. V lost 5 bases and J lost 5, with 21 bases in between. This CDR3 region has 16 residues. In nucleotides, the CDR3 is TGTGCCAGCAGTCTTAAAGGCCAGGGGCATTTTACTGAAGCTTTCTTT. Translating it yields CASSLKGQGHFTEAFF. The full variable domain, rest sourced from reference TRBV28 and TRBJ1-1, is DVKVTQSSRYLVKRTGEKVFLECVQDMDHENMFWYRQDPGLGLRLIYFSYDVKMKEKGDIPEGYSVSREKKERFSLILESASTNQTSMYLCASSLKGQGHFTEAFFGQGTRLTVV.

The chain is built from TRBV28 and TRBJ2-7, with D possibly matching TRBD2 (6 bases). This CDR3 is built from 16 residues. Germline V gene sequence: CDR1 MDHEN, CDR2 SYDVKM. With 5 bases removed from V and 0 bases from J, the gap between germline ends came to 17 bases. The CDR3 loop is CASSPRGTLSSYEQYF. Here the CDR3 DNA reads TGTGCCAGCAGTCCCCGCGGGACTTTGAGCTCCTACGAGCAGTACTTC.

V is TRBV3-1 (or the pseudogene TRBV3-2) and J is TRBJ2-7; D might be TRBD2 (6 bases). Germline CDR1 reads LGHDT; CDR2 reads YNNKEL (reference sequence). The ends were cut back, 3 bases at V and 7 bases at J, with 16 bases in the middle. The CDR3 is 14 residues long. CDR3 protein: CASSQGEVWEEQYF. CDR3 coding DNA: TGTGCCAGCAGCCAGGGGGAGGTCTGGGAGGAGCAGTACTTC.

J is TRBJ1-3 and V is TRBV27; 8 bases line up with TRBD1. With 5 bases clipped from V and 2 bases from J, the junction kept 14 bases outside the gene matches. Germline loops: CDR1 MNHEY, CDR2 SMNVEV (reference sequence). The CDR3 spans 18 residues. CDR3 protein: CASSPLRGQGIPGNTIYF. The CDR3 bases are TGTGCCAGCAGTCCCCTTAGAGGACAGGGCATCCCTGGAAACACCATATATTTT.

The chain recombines TRBV7-2 with TRBJ2-1, with D possibly TRBD1 on 5 matching bases. CDR3 size: 14 residues. Germline V CDR1 and CDR2: SGHTA, FQGNSA. V was pared by 4 bases and J by 12 bases, with 19 bases between. CDR3 in amino acids: CASSSDLTVQPQFF. CDR3 nucleotide sequence: TGTGCCAGCAGCTCGGACCTGACAGTTCAGCCGCAGTTCTTC.

This chain links TRBV15 with TRBJ2-2, with TRBD1 identical over 11 bases. Trimming cost V 1 base and J 4 bases; bases outside gene matches: 8. This CDR3 has 18 amino acids. Germline CDR1 reads LNHNV; CDR2 reads YYDKDF (reference sequence). CDR3 residues: CATSRVRGQGAITGELFF. The CDR3 bases are TGTGCCACCAGCAGAGTTAGAGGACAGGGGGCAATCACCGGGGAGCTGTTTTTT.

V usage is TRBV7-2 and J usage is TRBJ1-1; D gene uncertain. V was cut by 5 bases and J by 3 bases, with 19 bases left in between. The germline V gene encodes CDR1 SGHTA and CDR2 FQGNSA. The CDR3 length is 16 residues. This chain's CDR3 is CASSPWASPRDTEAFF. The CDR3, as DNA: TGTGCCAGCAGCCCCTGGGCCTCCCCGAGGGACACTGAAGCTTTCTTT. Full variable domain (remainder filled in from reference TRBV7-2 and TRBJ1-1): GAGVSQSPSNKVTEKGKDVELRCDPISGHTALYWYRQSLGQGLEFLIYFQGNSAPDKSGLPSDRFSAERTGGSVSTLTIQRTQQEDSAVYLCASSPWASPRDTEAFFGQGTRLTVV.

The V call is TRBV2, the J call TRBJ1-1; no clear D gene. Trimming took off 6 bases at V and 5 bases at J, with 19 bases between the two ends. Germline V gives CDR1 SNHLY, CDR2 FYNNEI. This CDR3 contains 15 residues. The DNA of the CDR3 is TGTGCCAGCAGAGCCCGGGGAGGCGGTCAAACTGAAGCTTTCTTT. Protein: CASRARGGGQTEAFF.

This rearrangement joins TRBV6-2 or TRBV6-3 to TRBJ1-1; D remains unclear. V gave up 1 base and J gave up 2 bases, with 11 bases separating them. CDR1 and CDR2 (germline): MNHEY, SVGEGT. The CDR3 has 15 residues. CDR3 sequence (DNA): TGTGCCAGCAGTTACTACGGGATCTATAACACTGAAGCTTTCTTT. Its translation: CASSYYGIYNTEAFF.